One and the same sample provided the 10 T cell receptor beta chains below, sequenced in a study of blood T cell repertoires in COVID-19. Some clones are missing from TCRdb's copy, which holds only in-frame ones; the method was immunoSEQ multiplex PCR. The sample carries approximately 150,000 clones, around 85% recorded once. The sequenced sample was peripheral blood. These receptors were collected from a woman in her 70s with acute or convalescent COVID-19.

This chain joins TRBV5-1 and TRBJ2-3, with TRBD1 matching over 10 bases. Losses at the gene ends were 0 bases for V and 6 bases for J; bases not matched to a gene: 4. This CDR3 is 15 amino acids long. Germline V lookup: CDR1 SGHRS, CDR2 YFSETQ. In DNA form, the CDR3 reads TGCGCCAGCAGCTTGGGGGGACAGGGGTTGGATACGCAGTATTTT. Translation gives CASSLGGQGLDTQYF.

CDR3 amino acids: CASSPSAGANTEAFF. CDR3 in DNA: TGTGCCAGCTCACCATCCGCAGGGGCAAACACTGAAGCTTTCTTT. J is TRBJ1-1 and V is TRBV18, with a possible D match to TRBD1 (6 bases). V gave up 2 bases and J gave up 2 bases, with 12 bases separating them. Germline values: CDR1 KGHSH, CDR2 LQKENI. CDR3 length: 15 residues.

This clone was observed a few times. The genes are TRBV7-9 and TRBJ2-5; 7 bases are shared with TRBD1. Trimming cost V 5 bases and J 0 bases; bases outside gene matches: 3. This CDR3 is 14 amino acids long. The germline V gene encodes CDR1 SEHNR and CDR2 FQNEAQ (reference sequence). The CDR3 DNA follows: TGTGCCAGCAGCAAGGGACAGCACCAAGAGACCCAGTACTTC. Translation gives CASSKGQHQETQYF.

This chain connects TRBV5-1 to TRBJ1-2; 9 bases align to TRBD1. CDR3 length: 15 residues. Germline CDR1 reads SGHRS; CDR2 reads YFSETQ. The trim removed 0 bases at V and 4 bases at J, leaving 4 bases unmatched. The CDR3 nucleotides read TGCGCCAGCAGCTTGGTAGGACAGGGGATCTATGGCTACACCTTC. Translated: CASSLVGQGIYGYTF.

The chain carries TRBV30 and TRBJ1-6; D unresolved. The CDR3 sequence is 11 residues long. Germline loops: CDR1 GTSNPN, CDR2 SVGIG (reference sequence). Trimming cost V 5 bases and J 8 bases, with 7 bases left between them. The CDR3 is CAWANYSPLHF. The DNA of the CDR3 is TGTGCCTGGGCCAATTATTCACCCCTCCACTTT.

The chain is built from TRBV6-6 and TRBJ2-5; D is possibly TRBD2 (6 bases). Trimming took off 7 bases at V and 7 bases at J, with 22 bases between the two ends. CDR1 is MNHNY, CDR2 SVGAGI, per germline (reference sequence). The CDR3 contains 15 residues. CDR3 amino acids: CASTLGTGSRGTQYF. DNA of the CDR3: TGTGCCAGCACCCTCGGGACTGGCTCTAGGGGGACCCAGTACTTC.

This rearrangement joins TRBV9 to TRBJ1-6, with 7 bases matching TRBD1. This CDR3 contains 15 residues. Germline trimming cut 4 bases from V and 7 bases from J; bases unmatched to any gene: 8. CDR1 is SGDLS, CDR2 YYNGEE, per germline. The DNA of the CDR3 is TGTGCCAGCAGCAAGGGGGCTTTTGGGAATTCACCCCTCCACTTT. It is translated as CASSKGAFGNSPLHF.

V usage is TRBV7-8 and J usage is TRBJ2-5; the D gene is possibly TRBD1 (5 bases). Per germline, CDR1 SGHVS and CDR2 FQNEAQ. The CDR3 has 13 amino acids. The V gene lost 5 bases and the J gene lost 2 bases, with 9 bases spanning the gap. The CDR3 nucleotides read TGTGCCAGCAGCACAGGATTTCAAGAGACCCAGTACTTC. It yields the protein CASSTGFQETQYF.

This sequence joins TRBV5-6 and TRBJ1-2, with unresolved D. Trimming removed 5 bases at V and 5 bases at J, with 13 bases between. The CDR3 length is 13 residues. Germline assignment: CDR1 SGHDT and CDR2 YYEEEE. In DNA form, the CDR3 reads TGTGCCAGCAGGTCAGGCCAAAATTATGGCTACACCTTC. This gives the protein CASRSGQNYGYTF. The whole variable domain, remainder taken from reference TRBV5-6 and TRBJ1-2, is DAGVTQSPTHLIKTRGQQVTLRCSPKSGHDTVSWYQQALGQGPQFIFQYYEEEERQRGNFPDRFSGHQFPNYSSELNVNALLLGDSALYLCASRSGQNYGYTFGSGTRLTVV.

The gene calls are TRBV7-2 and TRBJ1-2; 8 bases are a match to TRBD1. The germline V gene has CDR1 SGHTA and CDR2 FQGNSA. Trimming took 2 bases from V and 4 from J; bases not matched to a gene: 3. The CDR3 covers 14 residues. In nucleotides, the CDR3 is TGTGCCAGCAGCTTACAGGGGGCTGCCTATGGCTACACCTTC. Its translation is CASSLQGAAYGYTF. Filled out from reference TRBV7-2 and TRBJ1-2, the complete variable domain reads GAGVSQSPSNKVTEKGKDVELRCDPISGHTALYWYRQSLGQGLEFLIYFQGNSAPDKSGLPSDRFSAERTGGSVSTLTIQRTQQEDSAVYLCASSLQGAAYGYTFGSGTRLTVV.